These T cell receptor beta chains were read from a single sample in a study of early T cells in non-severe SARS-CoV-2 infection. TCRdb re-analysed the 5' RACE reads in MiXCR, keeping a single row per CDR3 protein. The table lists more than 70,000 distinct CDR3 sequences, around 11% of them singletons. The source material was whole blood, sampled at baseline. The origin of the receptors is an adult who was a healthcare worker with PCR-confirmed SARS-CoV-2 infection or an uninfected control (not recorded which). Each CDR3 is given with its conserved first and last residue. The D gene is left open where the match is weak. Rows give clone size only sometimes, using once, few, many, or a class for an expanded clone.

D	V	size	J	DNA	CDR3
NA	TRBV6-2/TRBV6-3	NA	TRBJ2-5	TGTGCCAGCAGTTACCCCGCTGACTACTCCCGAGAGACCCAGTACTTC	CASSYPADYSRETQYF
NA	TRBV7-6	few	TRBJ2-1	TGTGCCAGCAGCTTGCACAATGAGCAGTTCTTC	CASSLHNEQFF
TRBD1	TRBV7-8	NA	TRBJ1-1	TGTGCCAGCAGCTTAGCCCGGACAGGGAACACTGAAGCTTTCTTT	CASSLARTGNTEAFF
TRBD1	TRBV12-3/TRBV12-4	NA	TRBJ1-2	TGTGCCAGCAGTTTGAACAGGGGGAAGGGTGGCTACACCTTC	CASSLNRGKGGYTF
NA	TRBV29-1	few	TRBJ2-2	TGCAGCGTTGGTGACAGCCTAAACACCGGGGAGCTGTTTTTT	CSVGDSLNTGELFF
NA	TRBV2	many	TRBJ1-2	TGTGCCAGCATCAGGACCAGCTACACCTTC	CASIRTSYTF
TRBD1	TRBV20-1	many	TRBJ2-7	TGCAGTGCTGAGACAGGGAACGAGCAGTACTTC	CSAETGNEQYF
TRBD2	TRBV29-1	few	TRBJ2-5	TGCAGCGGAAAGCGGGGTGAACAAGAGACCCAGTACTTC	CSGKRGEQETQYF
NA	TRBV28	NA	TRBJ1-1	TGTGCCAGCAGTTACCCCCTCCACGCGGTGGTGGCTTTCTTT	CASSYPLHAVVAFF
NA	TRBV4-3	NA	TRBJ2-2	TGCGCCAGCAGCCAAGACCTGGCAGGCGGGGAGCTGTTTTTT	CASSQDLAGGELFF
NA	TRBV7-9	many	TRBJ2-7	TGTGCCAGCAGCTTAGACGTCATCACCTACGAGCAGTACTTC	CASSLDVITYEQYF
TRBD1	TRBV20-1	many	TRBJ1-2	TGCAGTGCAACAGGGGCGGGTGGCTACACCTTC	CSATGAGGYTF
NA	TRBV3-1	few	TRBJ2-3	TGTGCCAGCAGCCGAGGTGGCACTAGCACAGATACGCAGTATTTT	CASSRGGTSTDTQYF
NA	TRBV6-6	NA	TRBJ2-7	TGTGCCAGCAGTTCCTGGTGGGCAGGACTTTACGAGCAGTACTTC	CASSSWWAGLYEQYF
NA	TRBV4-2	NA	TRBJ2-2	TGTGCCAGCCAGAATCCAACTACCGGGGAGCTGTTTTTT	CASQNPTTGELFF
NA	TRBV20-1	many	TRBJ1-1	TGCAGTGCTAGAGACGGACAAGGACTCCCCGAAGCTTTCTTT	CSARDGQGLPEAFF
NA	TRBV12-3/TRBV12-4	NA	TRBJ1-3	TGTGCCAGCAGAGACAACAGGGCTGGAAACACCATATATTTT	CASRDNRAGNTIYF
TRBD2	TRBV29-1	NA	TRBJ2-5	TGCAGCGTTGCTAGCGGACAAGAGACCCAGTACTTC	CSVASGQETQYF
NA	TRBV10-3	few	TRBJ1-5	TGTGCCATCAGTGAGGACAGACATCAGCCCCAGCATTTT	CAISEDRHQPQHF
TRBD1	TRBV20-1	many	TRBJ2-1	TGCAGTGCTAGAAGGGGCGAGGGGGCGAGGGAGCAGTTCTTC	CSARRGEGAREQFF
NA	TRBV6-2/TRBV6-3	few	TRBJ1-1	TGTGCCAGCAGTTGGGCAGGGAGGACTGAAGTTTTCTTT	CASSWAGRTEVFF
NA	TRBV18	many	TRBJ2-3	TGTGCCAGCTCACCAAGACTGTACTCTGAGGGAGATACGCAGTATTTT	CASSPRLYSEGDTQYF
NA	TRBV12-3/TRBV12-4	many	TRBJ1-3	TGTGCCAGCAGTTTCCCGCAGACCCTTACCCTACAGAGCTCTGGAAACACCATATATTTT	CASSFPQTLTLQSSGNTIYF
TRBD2	TRBV29-1	few	TRBJ2-1	TGCAGCGTTGGAGCGGGGTCCCTACGGAATGAGCAGTTCTTC	CSVGAGSLRNEQFF
NA	TRBV15	NA	TRBJ2-7	TGTGCCACCAGCCTGACCCAAAAACCAATCGAGCAGTACTTC	CATSLTQKPIEQYF
NA	TRBV7-2	NA	TRBJ1-5	TGTGCCAGCAGCCCCACCCCCAGGAGCAATCAGCCCCAGCATTTT	CASSPTPRSNQPQHF
NA	TRBV9	NA	TRBJ2-1	TGTGCCAGCAGCGCAGGGGACACCTACAATGAGCAGTTCTTC	CASSAGDTYNEQFF
NA	TRBV6-2/TRBV6-3	NA	TRBJ2-7	TGTGCCAGCCGATCGCCGGGCCTCGCCTACGAGCAGTACTTC	CASRSPGLAYEQYF
TRBD2	TRBV6-6	NA	TRBJ2-7	TGTGCCAGCAGTTACCGAGCCGGGACTAGACCGAGTAGCTCCTACGAGCAGTACTTC	CASSYRAGTRPSSSYEQYF
NA	TRBV28	few	TRBJ1-1	TGTGCCAGCAGTTTAACGAGGGGCCGGGCTTTCTTT	CASSLTRGRAFF
TRBD1	TRBV25-1	many	TRBJ1-2	TGTGCCAGCAGGTTCCAGGGGGGAGGCTACACCTTC	CASRFQGGGYTF
TRBD1	TRBV2	NA	TRBJ2-3	TGTGCCAGCTTTGGGACAGAATATAGCACAGATACGCAGTATTTT	CASFGTEYSTDTQYF
NA	TRBV4-3	few	TRBJ2-5	TGCGCCAGCAGCCCATCAGTGGTTGGGGGGACCCAGTACTTC	CASSPSVVGGTQYF
NA	TRBV5-1	NA	TRBJ2-7	TGCGCCAGCAGCTTGGAGGAGACATCCATCTACGAGCAGTACTTC	CASSLEETSIYEQYF
NA	TRBV5-8	few	TRBJ2-3	TGTGCCAGCAGCTCTCGGGGGTTAAGCACAGATACGCAGTATTTT	CASSSRGLSTDTQYF
NA	TRBV19	many	TRBJ2-7	TGTGCCAGTAGTATAGAACAGTCCTACGAGCAGTACTTC	CASSIEQSYEQYF
TRBD2	TRBV11-2	few	TRBJ2-3	TGTGCCAGCAGCGGTGGGACTAGCGGGGGTACAGATACGCAGTATTTT	CASSGGTSGGTDTQYF
TRBD2	TRBV2	few	TRBJ2-1	TGTGCCAGCAGTTGGGACTACTACAATGAGCAGTTCTTC	CASSWDYYNEQFF
NA	TRBV6-1	few	TRBJ2-5	TGTGCCAGCAGAGACTTAGGGGGACGAGAGACCCAGTACTTC	CASRDLGGRETQYF
NA	TRBV5-5	few	TRBJ1-1	TGTGCCAGCAGCTTGGAGAGGCAATTTCCTTTCTTT	CASSLERQFPFF
NA	TRBV28	many	TRBJ2-2	TGTGCCAGCAGTCCCCCGACCCTAACCGGGGAGCTGTTTTTT	CASSPPTLTGELFF
NA	TRBV10-2	many	TRBJ1-1	TGCGCCAGCAGCTTACACCTGGGGGGCGCGGGTGGCACTGAAGCTTTCTTT	CASSLHLGGAGGTEAFF
NA	TRBV12-3/TRBV12-4	NA	TRBJ1-5	TGTGCCAGCAGCACCGGCGGAGGACCAAATCAGCCCCAGCATTTT	CASSTGGGPNQPQHF
TRBD1	TRBV5-1	few	TRBJ1-1	TGCGCCAGCAGCTTGGAGGGGGCTGATGTGAACACTGAAGCTTTCTTT	CASSLEGADVNTEAFF
NA	TRBV10-3	NA	TRBJ1-3	TGTGCCATCGGAACACAGCACTCTGGAAACACCATATATTTT	CAIGTQHSGNTIYF
TRBD1	TRBV6-1	NA	TRBJ1-2	TGTGCCAGCAAAACTTGGGGACAGTCGGGCCCTAACTATGGCTACACCTTC	CASKTWGQSGPNYGYTF
TRBD1	TRBV19	many	TRBJ1-5	TGTGCCAGTGGCAATGACAGGGAACAGCCCCAGCATTTT	CASGNDREQPQHF
NA	TRBV11-1	NA	TRBJ1-1	TGTGCCAGCAGCTTCCCGAACACTGAAGCTTTCTTT	CASSFPNTEAFF
NA	TRBV12-3/TRBV12-4	NA	TRBJ2-7	TGTGCCAGCAGTTTTGGGAGGGGGGAGCAGTACTTC	CASSFGRGEQYF
TRBD1	TRBV7-9	NA	TRBJ1-3	TGTGCCAGCAGCTTACGTCCCCCCCGCGGCAGGGGGTTCGCTGGAAACACCATATATTTT	CASSLRPPRGRGFAGNTIYF
NA	TRBV6-1	NA	TRBJ2-1	TGTGCCAGCAGTGACTCAGGGACCGGCGAGTTCTTC	CASSDSGTGEFF
NA	TRBV20-1	NA	TRBJ2-3	TGCAGTGCTACGCCGCTGGATACGCAGTATTTT	CSATPLDTQYF
TRBD1	TRBV9	few	TRBJ1-6	TGTGCCAGCAGTAAAGACAGGGGGAGCAATTCACCCCTCCACTTT	CASSKDRGSNSPLHF
NA	TRBV29-1	NA	TRBJ1-1	TGCAGCGTTTTTGGGCCAGTCGTCGGAGGGAACACTGAAGCTTTCTTT	CSVFGPVVGGNTEAFF
NA	TRBV2	many	TRBJ1-6	TGTGCCAGCAGTGAAGCGCCCCCTAATTCACCCCTCCACTTT	CASSEAPPNSPLHF
NA	TRBV3-1	NA	TRBJ1-5	TGTGCCAGCAGCCAGGGGGCTAATCAGCCCCAGCATTTT	CASSQGANQPQHF
TRBD1	TRBV7-9	few	TRBJ1-5	TGTGCCAGCAGCCGCACAGGGGTCAATCAGCCCCAGCATTTT	CASSRTGVNQPQHF